These 21 T cell receptor beta chains were sequenced from one sample in a study of primary melanoma T cells and metastatic recurrence. The table came from immunoSEQ multiplex PCR; TCRdb's copy has only in-frame clones and leaves some out. The table records around 300 clones, around 82% of them present only once. What was sequenced was melanoma tumor tissue. The receptors shown here come from a human donor with melanoma.

In DNA, the CDR3 is TGTGCCAGCAGCCTCCAGGGGACTAGCGATACTAGCACAGATACGCAGTATTTT. It translates to CASSLQGTSDTSTDTQYF. This rearrangement joins TRBV11-3 to TRBJ2-3, with 10 bases aligning to TRBD2. J gave up 0 bases and V 5 bases, and 11 bases lay outside the gene matches. The CDR3 has 18 amino acids. Germline CDR1 SGHNT, CDR2 YENEEA.

The rearrangement links TRBV18 to TRBJ2-1; D gene unclear. CDR1 and CDR2 (germline): KGHSH, LQKENI. CDR3 length equals 14 residues. The V end lost 2 bases, the J end lost 6 bases, and 11 bases lay between the germline ends. The CDR3 protein is CASSPGHGANEQFF. DNA of the CDR3: TGTGCCAGCTCACCAGGCCATGGAGCCAATGAGCAGTTCTTC. Based on the CDR3 plus reference TRBV18 and TRBJ2-1, the full variable domain is NAGVMQNPRHLVRRRGQEARLRCSPMKGHSHVYWYRQLPEEGLKFMVYLQKENIIDESGMPKERFSAEFPKEGPSILRIQQVVRGDSAAYFCASSPGHGANEQFFGPGTRLTVL.

CDR3 protein: CASSMGLAGNEQFF. The CDR3 DNA reads TGTGCCAGTAGTATGGGACTAGCGGGCAATGAGCAGTTCTTC. This chain joins TRBV19 and TRBJ2-1, with 12 bases identical to TRBD2. Germline V gives CDR1 LNHDA, CDR2 SQIVND (reference sequence). The CDR3 extends over 14 amino acids. The ends lost 3 bases at V and 6 bases at J; junction bases unmatched: 0. Drawing the rest from reference TRBV19 and TRBJ2-1, the complete variable domain is DGGITQSPKYLFRKEGQNVTLSCEQNLNHDAMYWYRQDPGQGLRLIYYSQIVNDFQKGDIAEGYSVSREKKESFPLTVTSAQKNPTAFYLCASSMGLAGNEQFFGPGTRLTVL.

V gene TRBV27 combines with J gene TRBJ1-2; D is uncertain. V was shortened by 3 bases and J by 3 bases, with 11 bases between the two germline ends. Germline CDR1 is MNHEY and CDR2 is SMNVEV (reference sequence). The CDR3 is 14 residues long. The CDR3 region has the DNA TGTGCCAGCAGTTTGAACGGAGGATACTATGGCTACACCTTC. Encoded protein: CASSLNGGYYGYTF.

The V and J genes are TRBV19 and TRBJ1-6; TRBD1 might be the D (5 bases). Germline CDR1 LNHDA, CDR2 SQIVND (reference sequence). The CDR3 consists of 13 residues. Trimming took 6 bases from V and 5 from J, leaving 8 bases between them. The CDR3 nucleotides read TGTGCCAGTAGACAGGTCGATAATTCACCCCTCCACTTT. Its translation is CASRQVDNSPLHF.

The chain combines TRBV19 with TRBJ2-2; tentatively, D is TRBD2 (5 bases). The V gene's germline CDR1 is LNHDA and CDR2 SQIVND (reference sequence). This CDR3 comprises 14 residues. V was pared by 5 bases and J by 4 bases, with 11 bases between. CDR3 in DNA: TGTGCCAGTAGTTGGGAGAGAGGCACCGGGGAGCTGTTTTTT. Encoded protein: CASSWERGTGELFF.

The chain has TRBV28 and TRBJ2-5; TRBD1 might be the D (6 bases). CDR3 length: 13 amino acids. Trimming took 6 bases from V and 4 from J, leaving 12 bases between them. Germline loops: CDR1 MDHEN, CDR2 SYDVKM. The CDR3 nucleotides read TGTGCCAGCAGATCCGCAGGGGTAGAGACCCAGTACTTC. Amino acids: CASRSAGVETQYF.

To note about this clone: The junction shows a germline mismatch at one end, possibly a read error. This chain uses TRBV5-1 with TRBJ1-6; D possibly corresponds to TRBD1 (6 bases). The germline CDR1 and CDR2 sequences are SGHRS and YFSETQ. The CDR3 sequence is 16 residues long. CDR3 region: CASSQDVQGYNSPLRF. CDR3 bases: TGCGCCAGCAGCCAAGATGTACAGGGTTATAATTCACCCCTCCGCTTT.

The CDR3: CAISEIRGKSPDNSPLHF. The CDR3 bases are TGTGCCATCAGTGAGATTAGAGGGAAGTCCCCGGATAATTCACCCCTCCACTTT. This chain links TRBV10-3 with TRBJ1-6; D gene ambiguous. This CDR3 region has 18 residues. V gave up 2 bases and J gave up 5 bases, with 19 bases separating them. Per germline, CDR1 ENHRY and CDR2 SYGVKD.

The chain joins TRBV19 to TRBJ1-1; D unclear. Germline lookup yields CDR1 LNHDA and CDR2 SQIVND (reference sequence). Trimming left V 8 bases short and J 1 base short, with 32 bases between. This CDR3 contains 20 residues. CDR3 bases: TGTGCCAGTTGTCCCCTTCCGCTCGCGGGCGTGGGGAAGAAGAACACTGAAGCTTTCTTT. Its translation: CASCPLPLAGVGKKNTEAFF.

J is TRBJ2-1 and V is TRBV7-2; D might be TRBD1 (6 bases). The CDR3 spans 14 residues. Per the germline V gene, CDR1 is SGHTA and CDR2 is FQGNSA. Between the trimmed V and J ends, which lost 1 base and 12 bases, there was a span of 16 bases. The CDR3 DNA sequence: TGTGCCAGCAGCTTAGGGGGCTTAGGGGGTGCGCAGTTCTTC. Residues: CASSLGGLGGAQFF. Drawing the rest from reference TRBV7-2 and TRBJ2-1, the complete variable domain is GAGVSQSPSNKVTEKGKDVELRCDPISGHTALYWYRQSLGQGLEFLIYFQGNSAPDKSGLPSDRFSAERTGGSVSTLTIQRTQQEDSAVYLCASSLGGLGGAQFFGPGTRLTVL.

CDR3 DNA: TGTGCCAGCAGTTCCATATCACGGACAGATACGCAGTATTTT. Residues: CASSSISRTDTQYF. The V gene is TRBV6-8, the J gene TRBJ2-3; D ambiguous. V was pared by 4 bases and J by 3 bases, with 11 bases between. The CDR3 is 14 residues long. From germline, CDR1 is MNHGY and CDR2 SAAAGT.

This sequence joins TRBV19 and TRBJ2-2; D perhaps matches TRBD2 (6 bases). The CDR3 totals 14 residues. V lost 7 bases to trimming and J lost 8 bases, with 17 bases between them. The germline gives CDR1 LNHDA, CDR2 SQIVND (reference sequence). The CDR3 nucleotides are TGTGCCAGTACTCTCGGCAGGCTAGCGGGGGAGCTGTTTTTT. Protein sequence: CASTLGRLAGELFF.

This clone was recorded a few times. This rearrangement joins TRBV28 to TRBJ2-2; TRBD1 might be the D (6 bases). The CDR3 contains 15 residues. CDR1 MDHEN and CDR2 SYDVKM come from the germline V gene. V lost 2 bases, J lost 4 bases, and 11 bases lay in between. The CDR3 nucleotides are TGTGCCAGCAGTTTAGGACAGCCGCCCACCGGGGAGCTGTTTTTT. Protein product: CASSLGQPPTGELFF.

The chain combines TRBV7-7 with TRBJ2-7; D uncertain. Germline CDR1 is SSHAT and CDR2 is FNYEAQ (reference sequence). CDR3 length: 14 residues. Trimming removed 4 bases from V and 0 bases from J, with 10 bases in between. CDR3 nucleotides: TGTGCCAGCAGCTCCCCCCTCTTCTCCTACGAGCAGTACTTC. It translates to CASSSPLFSYEQYF.

This sequence joins TRBV6-8 and TRBJ2-3; perhaps TRBD2 as D (6 bases). Trimming cost V 6 bases and J 1 base, with 14 bases left between them. Germline CDR1 reads MNHGY; CDR2 reads SAAAGT. The CDR3 sequence is 15 residues long. CDR3 nucleotide sequence: TGTGCCAGCAGGAGTAGGACTACTCGCACAGATACGCAGTATTTT. As protein: CASRSRTTRTDTQYF.

Only one count was recorded for this clone. The chain has TRBV6-8 and TRBJ1-2; tentative D call: TRBD1 (5 bases). Germline CDR1 is MNHGY and CDR2 is SAAAGT. The ends were cut back, 6 bases at V and 0 bases at J, with 14 bases in the middle. The CDR3 length is 15 residues. DNA for the CDR3: TGTGCCAGCAGCCTACAGGTTGGGACTAACTATGGCTACACCTTC. As protein: CASSLQVGTNYGYTF.

This clone was detected only a few times. The chain recombines TRBV5-1 with TRBJ2-7; D may be TRBD1 (6 bases). CDR1 and CDR2 (germline): SGHRS, YFSETQ. Between the trimmed V and J ends, which lost 5 bases and 2 bases, there was a span of 17 bases. The length of the CDR3 is 15 residues. The CDR3 reads CASRLRATGAYEQYF. CDR3 sequence (DNA): TGCGCCAGCAGGTTGCGGGCGACAGGAGCCTACGAGCAGTACTTC.

The CDR3 loop reads CASSLGPGHRIQETQYF. As DNA, the CDR3 is TGTGCCAGCAGCTTAGGGCCGGGGCATCGGATTCAAGAGACCCAGTACTTC. The V and J genes are TRBV7-6 and TRBJ2-5; D may match TRBD1 or TRBD2 (5 bases each). Germline lookup yields CDR1 SGHVS and CDR2 FNYEAQ. V lost 1 base and J lost 2, with 17 bases in between. CDR3 length: 17 residues.

The chain combines TRBV23-1 with TRBJ2-1, with D possibly TRBD2 on 5 matching bases. TRBV23-1 counts as an open reading frame of uncertain function. The CDR3 has 14 residues. With 6 bases removed from V and 8 bases from J, the gap between germline ends came to 17 bases. DNA of the CDR3: TGCGCCAGCAGCCAAGGAGTCGCGGGTTATGAGCAGTTCTTC. This gives the protein CASSQGVAGYEQFF.

This clone has a single count. V is TRBV18 and J is TRBJ2-2; TRBD1 agrees at 9 bases. The J segment lost 1 base and the V segment lost 3 bases, leaving 3 bases of the junction unmatched. Germline values: CDR1 KGHSH, CDR2 LQKENI. There are 16 residues in the CDR3. The CDR3 reads CASSPPTGGNTGELFF. Here the CDR3 DNA reads TGTGCCAGCTCACCTCCGACAGGGGGGAACACCGGGGAGCTGTTTTTT.